The 20 T cell receptor beta chains in this list originate from one sample, sequenced in a study of shared clonotypes between healthy human individuals. TCRdb's table, derived via immunoSEQ multiplex PCR, lists solely in-frame clones and lacks some. Of some 2,500,000 clones in the sample, approximately 93% were seen once. The sample comprised naive CD4+ T cells from PBMCs. The subset denotes: CD45RA+ positively selected. These receptors all stem from a man between 18 and 29 years old in good health. Some clones in this sample may be carry-over from other donors' samples.

Worth noting for this clone: Other DNA sequences in this specimen translate into the identical CDR3. The chain carries TRBV5-1 and TRBJ2-3; 7 bases are shared with TRBD1. V dropped 4 bases and J dropped 2; count of bases not matched to a gene: 4. CDR3 length equals 14 residues. CDR1 and CDR2 from the germline V gene are SGHRS and YFSETQ. DNA for the CDR3: TGCGCCAGCAGCACGGGACAGTCCACAGATACGCAGTATTTT. It translates to CASSTGQSTDTQYF.

The chain uses TRBV28 and TRBJ1-1; TRBD1 matches at 8 bases. The CDR3 totals 14 residues. The V gene end was trimmed by 6 bases and the J gene end by 5 bases; junction bases not matched to a gene: 8. In germline, CDR1 is MDHEN, CDR2 SYDVKM. The CDR3 loop reads CASRTDRGRTEAFF. DNA of the CDR3: TGTGCCAGCAGAACCGACAGGGGCCGAACTGAAGCTTTCTTT.

As to this clone: The final CDR3 position lacks the conserved phenylalanine or tryptophan, pointing to a likely read error. The V call is TRBV29-1, the J call TRBJ1-5; unclear D gene. Trimming took 7 bases from V and 1 from J, leaving 17 bases between them. The CDR3 is made up of 15 amino acids. Per the germline V gene, CDR1 is SQVTM and CDR2 is ANQGSEA. CDR3 bases: TGCAGCGCCCGAGTAGCTGGCGACAGCAATCAGCCCCAGCATTCT. Protein sequence: CSARVAGDSNQPQHS.

This rearrangement joins TRBV5-1 to TRBJ2-2; perhaps D is TRBD1 or TRBD2 (5 bases each). This CDR3 spans 15 amino acids. Germline values: CDR1 SGHRS, CDR2 YFSETQ. V gave up 3 bases and J gave up 4 bases, with 13 bases separating them. CDR3 coding DNA: TGCGCCAGCAGCTCGACTGGGGCGGGCACCGGGGAGCTGTTTTTT. As protein: CASSSTGAGTGELFF.

The chain is built from TRBV28 and TRBJ2-7, with D perhaps given as TRBD1 or TRBD2 (5 bases each). V was cut by 3 bases and J by 2 bases, with 14 bases left in between. The CDR3 covers 15 residues. Germline V gene data show CDR1 as MDHEN and CDR2 as SYDVKM. DNA of the CDR3: TGTGCCAGCAGTTTTATCGGGGCGAGCCCCTACGAGCAGTACTTC. It codes for CASSFIGASPYEQYF.

The chain carries TRBV28 and TRBJ1-5; D remains ambiguous. V gave up 7 bases and J gave up 1 base, with 11 bases separating them. Germline-derived CDR1 and CDR2 are MDHEN and SYDVKM. CDR3 size: 14 residues. The CDR3 DNA follows: TGTGCCAGCATGTTATGGCAGAGCAATCAGCCCCAGCATTTT. Its protein is CASMLWQSNQPQHF.

This clone is a singleton in its sample. J is TRBJ2-5 and V is TRBV11-3; 16 nucleotides match TRBD2. Germline CDR1 is SGHNT and CDR2 is YENEEA. The CDR3 extends over 19 amino acids. The V segment lost 5 bases and the J segment 3 bases; nucleotides outside the gene matches: 12. CDR3 in amino acids: CASSRGGLAGGGEKETQYF. In nucleotides, the CDR3 is TGTGCCAGCAGCCGCGGGGGACTAGCGGGAGGGGGTGAAAAAGAGACCCAGTACTTC.

This clone was detected only once. The chain is built from TRBV19 and TRBJ1-4; a weak D match, TRBD1 (5 bases). CDR1 is LNHDA, CDR2 SQIVND, per germline (reference sequence). Trimming removed 1 base from V and 8 bases from J, with 11 bases in between. The CDR3 contains 14 residues. CDR3: CASSIGGTREKLFF. CDR3 bases: TGTGCCAGTAGTATAGGGGGCACACGGGAAAAACTGTTTTTT. Full variable domain (rest looked up from reference TRBV19 and TRBJ1-4): DGGITQSPKYLFRKEGQNVTLSCEQNLNHDAMYWYRQDPGQGLRLIYYSQIVNDFQKGDIAEGYSVSREKKESFPLTVTSAQKNPTAFYLCASSIGGTREKLFFGSGTQLSVL.

This chain connects TRBV15 to TRBJ1-2, with D unclear. The V and J ends lost 1 base and 0 bases respectively, with 9 bases between them. This CDR3 has 15 amino acids. Germline-derived CDR1 and CDR2 are LNHNV and YYDKDF (reference sequence). The CDR3 reads CATSRAGSSNYGYTF. The CDR3, as DNA: TGTGCCACCAGCAGAGCGGGCTCTTCTAACTATGGCTACACCTTC.

The V and J genes are TRBV18 and TRBJ2-7, with 7 positions matching TRBD1. The CDR3 loop spans 13 amino acids. Germline V CDR1 and CDR2: KGHSH, LQKENI. Losses at the gene ends were 6 bases for V and 3 bases for J; bases not matched to a gene: 5. Here the CDR3 reads CASSLGQLYEQYF. The CDR3 coding sequence is TGTGCCAGCTCCCTGGGACAGCTCTACGAGCAGTACTTC.

The chain links TRBV7-9 to TRBJ1-1, with D possibly TRBD1 on 6 matching bases. V was pared by 2 bases and J by 4 bases, with 20 bases between. This CDR3 has 17 amino acids. Germline V CDR1 and CDR2: SEHNR, FQNEAQ (reference sequence). CDR3 sequence: CASSLKPVAQGITEAFF. CDR3 DNA sequence: TGTGCCAGCAGCTTAAAACCGGTCGCGCAGGGGATCACTGAAGCTTTCTTT.

With regard to this clone: Other DNA variants within this sample encode the same CDR3. The J gene is TRBJ1-2, the V gene TRBV19, with 8 bases identical to TRBD1. CDR1 is LNHDA, CDR2 SQIVND, per germline (reference sequence). J lost 5 bases, V lost 4 bases, and 6 bases had no gene match. The CDR3 has 14 amino acids. This CDR3 is CASSTRDRLYGYTF. CDR3 DNA: TGTGCCAGTAGTACACGGGACAGGTTATATGGCTACACCTTC. The whole variable domain, filled in from reference TRBV19 and TRBJ1-2, reads DGGITQSPKYLFRKEGQNVTLSCEQNLNHDAMYWYRQDPGQGLRLIYYSQIVNDFQKGDIAEGYSVSREKKESFPLTVTSAQKNPTAFYLCASSTRDRLYGYTFGSGTRLTVV.

J is TRBJ2-2 and V is TRBV28; D is uncertain. Germline CDR1 MDHEN, CDR2 SYDVKM. V lost 2 bases and J 0 bases, leaving 7 bases between the germline ends. The CDR3 covers 15 residues. The CDR3 reads CASSLTRANTGELFF. CDR3 sequence (DNA): TGTGCCAGCAGTTTAACCCGGGCGAACACCGGGGAGCTGTTTTTT.

The chain employs TRBV4-3 and TRBJ1-4, with TRBD1 identical over 8 bases. Germline CDR1 LGHNA, CDR2 YSLEER. Trimming at V came to 4 bases and at J to 8 bases, leaving 9 bases not matched to a gene. The CDR3 consists of 15 residues. CDR3 protein: CASSRRPGGWEKLFF. Here the CDR3 DNA reads TGCGCCAGCAGCCGGCGGCCAGGGGGCTGGGAAAAACTGTTTTTT.

The chain is built from TRBV5-1 and TRBJ2-1; maybe TRBD2 (6 bases). The CDR3 covers 14 residues. With 4 bases removed from V and 8 bases from J, the gap between germline ends came to 16 bases. Germline CDR1 and CDR2: SGHRS and YFSETQ. The CDR3 loop reads CASSPGLPGDEQFF. In nucleotides, the CDR3 is TGCGCCAGCAGCCCGGGACTTCCAGGAGATGAGCAGTTCTTC.

The chain combines TRBV18 with TRBJ2-5; 8 bases are shared with TRBD1. The CDR3 loop spans 16 amino acids. Looked up from germline, CDR1 is KGHSH and CDR2 is LQKENI. Trimming took 1 base from V and 1 from J; bases not matched to a gene: 5. The CDR3, as DNA: TGTGCCAGCTCACCACTGAGACAGGGGACCCAAGAGACCCAGTACTTC. It yields the protein CASSPLRQGTQETQYF.

V and J are TRBV28 and TRBJ2-7; 10 positions agree with TRBD1. V lost 10 bases, J lost 4 bases, and 13 bases stayed unmatched. Germline V lookup: CDR1 MDHEN, CDR2 SYDVKM. CDR3 length equals 15 residues. CDR3 loop: CAIAPAGTGAYEQYF. As DNA, the CDR3 is TGTGCCATCGCACCCGCCGGGACAGGGGCATACGAGCAGTACTTC.

The V call is TRBV5-1, the J call TRBJ2-3, with D unclear. The V end lost 1 base, the J end lost 2 bases, and 8 bases lay between the germline ends. Germline CDR1 is SGHRS and CDR2 is YFSETQ. The CDR3 has 14 amino acids. The CDR3 spells CASSLWYFTDTQYF. The CDR3 DNA is TGCGCCAGCAGCTTGTGGTATTTCACAGATACGCAGTATTTT.

The chain's CDR3 is CASSSIAGGHNEKLFF. CDR3 sequence (DNA): TGTGCCAGCAGTTCCATCGCAGGGGGGCATAATGAAAAACTGTTTTTT. The gene calls are TRBV27 and TRBJ1-4; 7 nucleotides line up with TRBD1. Germline-derived CDR1 and CDR2 are MNHEY and SMNVEV (reference sequence). V was pared by 4 bases and J by 4 bases, with 9 bases of the junction left unmatched. This CDR3 region has 16 residues.

On this clone itself: This same CDR3 is encoded by further DNA sequences in the sample. V is TRBV4-3 and J is TRBJ1-3; D remains unclear. Trimming pared 0 bases from V and 0 bases from J, leaving 6 bases between. Germline V gene data show CDR1 as LGHNA and CDR2 as YSLEER. This CDR3 is 15 amino acids long. CDR3 nucleotide sequence: TGCGCCAGCAGCCAAGAGAGTTACTCTGGAAACACCATATATTTT. Translation gives CASSQESYSGNTIYF.